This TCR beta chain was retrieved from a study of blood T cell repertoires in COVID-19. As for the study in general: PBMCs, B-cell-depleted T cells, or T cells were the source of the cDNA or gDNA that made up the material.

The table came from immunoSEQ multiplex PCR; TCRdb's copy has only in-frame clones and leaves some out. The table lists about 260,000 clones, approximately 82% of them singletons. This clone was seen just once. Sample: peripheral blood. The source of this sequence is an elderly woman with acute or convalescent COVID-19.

CDR3 sequence reads: CASSTQGTTNEKLFF. The CDR3 DNA is TGTGCCAGCAGCACCCAGGGCACAACTAATGAAAAACTGTTTTTT. The chain uses TRBV9 and TRBJ1-4; tentative D call: TRBD1 (5 bases). V lost 4 bases and J 0 bases, leaving 10 bases between the germline ends. Germline values: CDR1 SGDLS, CDR2 YYNGEE. This CDR3 comprises 15 residues.